Listed below are T cell receptor beta chains from one sample, sequenced in a study of cytomegalovirus exposure and HLA in healthy donors. Assay used: immunoSEQ multiplex PCR; TCRdb lists only in-frame clones, some missing. The data show 110,000 or so clones, 65% to 85% seen once. The sample comprised PBMCs. Receptor source: a male donor in good health and CMV-seronegative. Both conserved end residues are part of each CDR3. Fields, in order: V gene, clone size, J gene, D gene, CDR3 protein, CDR3 DNA. The D gene is left open where the match is weak. Clone size, where shown, is once, few, many, or a class for clones that have expanded.

v_call: TRBV7-2
clone_size: NA
j_call: TRBJ1-3
d_call: NA
cdr3_aa: CASSDETGSWGNTIYF
cdr3_nt: TGTGCCAGCAGCGACGAAACAGGCTCGTGGGGAAACACCATATATTTT

v_call: TRBV5-1
clone_size: once
j_call: TRBJ1-4
d_call: TRBD1
cdr3_aa: CASSLGDSTNEKLFF
cdr3_nt: TGCGCCAGCAGCCTGGGGGACAGCACTAATGAAAAACTGTTTTTT

v_call: TRBV2
clone_size: few
j_call: TRBJ2-4
d_call: NA
cdr3_aa: CASSRPTGHEFNIQYF
cdr3_nt: TGTGCCAGCAGTAGACCGACAGGCCACGAATTCAACATTCAGTACTTC

v_call: TRBV7-2
clone_size: NA
j_call: TRBJ1-1
d_call: NA
cdr3_aa: CASSLFAGTEAFF
cdr3_nt: TGTGCCAGCAGCTTATTCGCAGGGACTGAAGCTTTCTTT

v_call: TRBV27
clone_size: few
j_call: TRBJ1-1
d_call: TRBD1
cdr3_aa: CASSPGQMNTEAFF
cdr3_nt: TGTGCCAGCAGTCCGGGACAGATGAACACTGAAGCTTTCTTT

v_call: TRBV4-1
clone_size: few
j_call: TRBJ1-2
d_call: NA
cdr3_aa: CASSQAATTDSYGYTF
cdr3_nt: TGCGCCAGCAGCCAAGCGGCTACGACAGACTCCTATGGCTACACCTTC

v_call: TRBV7-8
clone_size: NA
j_call: TRBJ1-5
d_call: TRBD1
cdr3_aa: CASSKDGQGVKQPQHF
cdr3_nt: TGTGCCAGCAGCAAGGATGGACAGGGGGTAAAACAGCCCCAGCATTTT

v_call: TRBV7-6
clone_size: few
j_call: TRBJ2-7
d_call: NA
cdr3_aa: CASSLEAAGVSPEQYF
cdr3_nt: TGTGCCAGCAGCTTAGAGGCTGCGGGCGTATCCCCCGAGCAGTACTTC

v_call: TRBV6-1
clone_size: NA
j_call: TRBJ2-1
d_call: TRBD2
cdr3_aa: CASRSNSGRAEQFF
cdr3_nt: TGTGCCAGCAGAAGCAATAGCGGGAGGGCTGAGCAGTTCTTC

v_call: TRBV15
clone_size: NA
j_call: TRBJ2-7
d_call: NA
cdr3_aa: CATSREGTPQRYEQYF
cdr3_nt: TGTGCCACCAGCAGAGAAGGGACTCCTCAAAGATACGAGCAGTACTTC

v_call: TRBV28
clone_size: NA
j_call: TRBJ1-5
d_call: NA
cdr3_aa: CANGRVGDNQPQHF
cdr3_nt: TGTGCCAACGGCCGGGTAGGGGATAATCAGCCCCAGCATTTT

v_call: TRBV11-2
clone_size: NA
j_call: TRBJ1-1
d_call: NA
cdr3_aa: CASSARQARNTEAFF
cdr3_nt: TGTGCCAGCAGCGCTCGACAGGCACGGAACACTGAAGCTTTCTTT

v_call: TRBV28
clone_size: NA
j_call: TRBJ1-5
d_call: NA
cdr3_aa: CASSFLNQPQHF
cdr3_nt: TGTGCCAGCAGTTTCTTAAATCAGCCCCAGCATTTT

v_call: TRBV7-9
clone_size: NA
j_call: TRBJ1-2
d_call: TRBD1
cdr3_aa: CASSSTGEGATNYGYTF
cdr3_nt: TGTGCCAGCAGCTCGACAGGGGAGGGAGCTACTAACTATGGCTACACCTTC

v_call: TRBV7-2
clone_size: NA
j_call: TRBJ2-1
d_call: TRBD2
cdr3_aa: CASSAGTRRFF
cdr3_nt: TGTGCCAGCAGTGCCGGGACTAGAAGGTTCTTC

v_call: TRBV13
clone_size: NA
j_call: TRBJ1-1
d_call: TRBD1
cdr3_aa: CASSPDIVEQGLNTEAFF
cdr3_nt: TGTGCCAGCAGCCCCGATATTGTGGAACAGGGGCTGAACACTGAAGCTTTCTTT